A few counts support the clone carrying this TCR beta chain. This specimen comes from a study of blood T cell repertoires in COVID-19. V was clipped by 6 bases and J by 7 bases, with 6 bases between them. The CDR3 has 11 amino acids. The protocol was immunoSEQ multiplex PCR, while the TCRdb copy is restricted to in-frame clones and leaves out a portion. The repertoire holds under 200,000 clones, with approximately 86% as singletons. The chain recombines TRBV12-3 or TRBV12-4 with TRBJ2-2; D unresolved. The TCR was taken from a man in his sixties or seventies with acute or convalescent COVID-19. The sequenced material came from peripheral blood. The CDR3 sequence is CASSFFGELFF. The CDR3 DNA reads TGTGCCAGCAGCTTTTTCGGGGAGCTGTTTTTT.